The next 30 T cell receptor beta chains were all read from a single sample in a study of T cell responses to AZD1222 COVID-19 vaccine. Profiled with immunoSEQ multiplex PCR; TCRdb holds only in-frame clones, not every one. The repertoire holds 110,000 to 150,000 clones, with roughly 88% as singletons. The starting material was peripheral blood, obtained on day 0 of AZD1222 vaccination. Receptors originate from an adult in good health.

The J gene is TRBJ1-2, the V gene TRBV18; TRBD1 matches 8 bases. The CDR3 runs 15 residues. The trim removed 6 bases at V and 8 bases at J, leaving 14 bases unmatched. The germline V gene has CDR1 KGHSH and CDR2 LQKENI. The CDR3 spells CASSERTGSGQGYTF. The CDR3, as DNA: TGTGCCAGCTCGGAGAGGACAGGGTCGGGTCAGGGCTACACCTTC.

The V gene is TRBV29-1, the J gene TRBJ1-1; TRBD1 agrees at 7 bases. The germline gives CDR1 SQVTM, CDR2 ANQGSEA. CDR3 length: 15 amino acids. V dropped 6 bases and J dropped 4; count of bases not matched to a gene: 14. The CDR3 loop is CSVISRQGGGTEAFF. Written as DNA, the CDR3 is TGCAGCGTCATATCACGCCAGGGGGGAGGCACTGAAGCTTTCTTT.

The rearrangement uses TRBV7-9 and TRBJ2-1; TRBD2 matches at 11 bases. The CDR3 has 16 amino acids. With 3 bases clipped from V and 7 bases from J, the junction kept 8 bases outside the gene matches. Germline CDR1 is SEHNR and CDR2 is FQNEAQ (reference sequence). In nucleotides, the CDR3 is TGTGCCAGCAGCTTGGGACTAGCGGTATTGAGGAATGAGCAGTTCTTC. Its translation: CASSLGLAVLRNEQFF.

The CDR3 coding sequence is TGTGCCAGCAAACAGGGGGAGGACACTGAAGCTTTCTTT. Amino acid sequence: CASKQGEDTEAFF. The V and J genes are TRBV18 and TRBJ1-1; 8 bases are a match to TRBD1. The CDR3 is 13 amino acids. V gave up 8 bases and J gave up 3 bases; unmatched junction bases: 5. Germline V gene data show CDR1 as KGHSH and CDR2 as LQKENI. Based on the CDR3 plus reference TRBV18 and TRBJ1-1, the full variable domain is NAGVMQNPRHLVRRRGQEARLRCSPMKGHSHVYWYRQLPEEGLKFMVYLQKENIIDESGMPKERFSAEFPKEGPSILRIQQVVRGDSAAYFCASKQGEDTEAFFGQGTRLTVV.

V gene TRBV7-9 combines with J gene TRBJ2-1; the D call may be TRBD1 or TRBD2 (8 bases each). Germline V CDR1 and CDR2: SEHNR, FQNEAQ (reference sequence). This CDR3 is 18 amino acids long. The ends were cut back, 5 bases at V and 4 bases at J, with 24 bases in the middle. For the CDR3, the DNA is TGTGCCAGCAGCCTAGACAGGGGCCTAGCGGGTTCTTACAATGAGCAGTTCTTC. Translation gives CASSLDRGLAGSYNEQFF.

The chain combines TRBV11-2 with TRBJ1-2, with 9 positions matching TRBD1. J gave up 5 bases and V 1 base, and 5 bases lay outside the gene matches. This CDR3 spans 15 amino acids. Germline loops: CDR1 SGHAT, CDR2 FQNNGV. The chain's CDR3 is CASSLGGQGRYGYTF. The CDR3 region has the DNA TGTGCCAGCAGCTTAGGGGGACAGGGAAGATATGGCTACACCTTC.

V gene TRBV29-1 combines with J gene TRBJ1-4; unclear D gene. The germline V and J ends were trimmed by 3 bases and 1 base, with 12 bases remaining between them. Per the germline V gene, CDR1 is SQVTM and CDR2 is ANQGSEA. There are 15 residues in the CDR3. In DNA, the CDR3 is TGCAGCGTTGATGCTGGGGTAGGAACTAATGAAAAACTGTTTTTT. Amino acids: CSVDAGVGTNEKLFF. The full variable domain, completed using reference TRBV29-1 and TRBJ1-4, is SAVISQKPSRDICQRGTSLTIQCQVDSQVTMMFWYRQQPGQSLTLIATANQGSEATYESGFVIDKFPISRPNLTFSTLTVSNMSPEDSSIYLCSVDAGVGTNEKLFFGSGTQLSVL.

The chain uses TRBV19 and TRBJ2-5; D not certain. This CDR3 region has 12 residues. Germline loops: CDR1 LNHDA, CDR2 SQIVND (reference sequence). V lost 4 bases and J lost 5, with 8 bases in between. The DNA of the CDR3 is TGTGCCAGTAGTAATCGAGCGGAGACCCAGTACTTC. Translated, it gives CASSNRAETQYF.

V usage is TRBV28 and J usage is TRBJ2-7, with a tentative D call TRBD1 (5 bases). V was trimmed by 7 bases and J by 0 bases, leaving 13 bases between them. The germline V gene has CDR1 MDHEN and CDR2 SYDVKM. The CDR3 has 14 residues. CDR3 DNA sequence: TGTGCCAGCACCTCCCTGGGGCTCTCCTACGAGCAGTACTTC. It encodes CASTSLGLSYEQYF.

V is TRBV28 and J is TRBJ2-6; D unclear. The CDR3 is 15 amino acids. V gave up 5 bases and J gave up 0 bases, with 8 bases separating them. From germline, CDR1 is MDHEN and CDR2 SYDVKM. The CDR3 region is CASSGVRSGANVLTF. The CDR3 region has the DNA TGTGCCAGCAGTGGGGTGCGCTCTGGGGCCAACGTCCTGACTTTC.

This chain links TRBV27 with TRBJ1-3; D is possibly TRBD1 (5 bases). Per the germline V gene, CDR1 is MNHEY and CDR2 is SMNVEV (reference sequence). V lost 8 bases and J 3 bases, leaving 8 bases between the germline ends. This CDR3 spans 12 amino acids. The CDR3 sequence: CASGGNGNTIYF. The CDR3 DNA is TGTGCCAGCGGGGGGAATGGAAACACCATATATTTT.

J is TRBJ2-1 and V is TRBV27; D might be TRBD1 or TRBD2, each matching 5 bases. V lost 7 bases and J lost 0, with 10 bases in between. CDR1 and CDR2 (germline): MNHEY, SMNVEV (reference sequence). This CDR3 has 14 residues. The CDR3 reads CASNGGISYNEQFF. In DNA form, the CDR3 reads TGTGCCAGCAATGGGGGAATCTCCTACAATGAGCAGTTCTTC.

A single count supports this clone. V and J are TRBV9 and TRBJ2-4; 10 positions agree with TRBD2. V dropped 3 bases and J dropped 1; count of bases not matched to a gene: 10. Looked up from germline, CDR1 is SGDLS and CDR2 is YYNGEE. The CDR3 loop spans 18 amino acids. CDR3 protein: CASSASTGSGGAKNIQYF. CDR3 sequence (DNA): TGTGCCAGCAGCGCAAGTACAGGTAGCGGGGGGGCCAAAAACATTCAGTACTTC.

The chain recombines TRBV7-9 with TRBJ2-7, with 11 bases aligning to TRBD2. Germline V gives CDR1 SEHNR, CDR2 FQNEAQ (reference sequence). CDR3 length: 14 amino acids. With V trimmed by 5 bases and J by 5 bases, 5 bases remained unmatched. CDR3 DNA sequence: TGTGCCAGCAGCCTTAGCGGGAGGGAAGACGAGCAGTACTTC. It encodes CASSLSGREDEQYF.

The V and J genes are TRBV5-4 and TRBJ1-3; no firm D call. V was clipped by 0 bases and J by 0 bases, with 13 bases between them. The CDR3 is 17 amino acids. Per germline, CDR1 SGHNT and CDR2 YYREEE (reference sequence). The CDR3 DNA follows: TGTGCCAGCAGCTTGGGGTCCGGCCCCGACTCTGGAAACACCATATATTTT. Residues: CASSLGSGPDSGNTIYF. Combining the CDR3 with reference TRBV5-4 and TRBJ1-3 gives the whole variable domain ETGVTQSPTHLIKTRGQQVTLRCSSQSGHNTVSWYQQALGQGPQFIFQYYREEENGRGNFPPRFSGLQFPNYSSELNVNALELDDSALYLCASSLGSGPDSGNTIYFGEGSWLTVV.

The CDR3 spells CATSGTGTGRRGYTF. The DNA for the CDR3 is TGTGCCACCAGTGGCACCGGGACAGGTCGGAGGGGCTACACCTTC. V is TRBV24-1 and J is TRBJ1-2; 8 bases are a match to TRBD1. This CDR3 is 15 amino acids long. Unmatched junction bases numbered 12, after V lost 5 bases and J lost 8 bases. Germline CDR1 reads KGHDR; CDR2 reads SFDVKD.

The J gene is TRBJ1-2, the V gene TRBV28; a weak D match, TRBD1 (6 bases). The CDR3 is 14 residues long. Germline assignment: CDR1 MDHEN and CDR2 SYDVKM. V lost 3 bases and J lost 5, with 13 bases in between. This chain's CDR3 is CASSFSAGVYGYTF. Written as DNA, the CDR3 is TGTGCCAGCAGTTTCTCGGCAGGGGTTTATGGCTACACCTTC.

The chain combines TRBV2 with TRBJ1-6; tentatively, D is TRBD1 (5 bases). The CDR3 extends over 14 amino acids. Trimming left V 6 bases short and J 9 bases short, with 15 bases between. Germline V gene lookup returns CDR1 SNHLY and CDR2 FYNNEI. As DNA, the CDR3 is TGTGCCAGCAGGGGGGGTGGGCCAAGTTCACCCCTCCACTTT. As protein: CASRGGGPSSPLHF.

The J gene is TRBJ2-5, the V gene TRBV5-1, with a weak D call TRBD1 (6 bases). V gave up 3 bases and J gave up 3 bases, with 9 bases separating them. The CDR3 is made up of 13 amino acids. Looked up from germline, CDR1 is SGHRS and CDR2 is YFSETQ. The CDR3 DNA follows: TGCGCCAGCAGCTCTACAGGGAAAGAGACCCAGTACTTC. Protein product: CASSSTGKETQYF.

By share, this clone counts as medium-sized. The CDR3 bases are TGTGCCAGCAGCCGCTTGGGGGTTGAAACTGAAGCTTTCTTT. Protein: CASSRLGVETEAFF. This chain connects TRBV9 to TRBJ1-1; possibly TRBD1 for D (5 bases). The length of the CDR3 is 14 residues. With 4 bases removed from V and 5 bases from J, the gap between germline ends came to 15 bases. The germline CDR1 and CDR2 sequences are SGDLS and YYNGEE. Together with reference TRBV9 and TRBJ1-1, the CDR3 gives the full variable domain: DSGVTQTPKHLITATGQRVTLRCSPRSGDLSVYWYQQSLDQGLQFLIQYYNGEERAKGNILERFSAQQFPDLHSELNLSSLELGDSALYFCASSRLGVETEAFFGQGTRLTVV.

The gene calls are TRBV9 and TRBJ2-2; TRBD2 matches at 8 bases. V gave up 0 bases and J gave up 3 bases; unmatched junction bases: 1. The length of the CDR3 is 15 residues. Germline V gene data show CDR1 as SGDLS and CDR2 as YYNGEE. CDR3: CASSVAGGDTGELFF. The CDR3, as DNA: TGTGCCAGCAGCGTAGCCGGGGGGGACACCGGGGAGCTGTTTTTT.

This clone was picked up many times. The rearrangement links TRBV15 to TRBJ2-7, with D possibly called TRBD1 or TRBD2 (5 bases each). V was cut by 0 bases and J by 4 bases, with 13 bases left in between. CDR3 length: 15 amino acids. Germline CDR1 and CDR2: LNHNV and YYDKDF (reference sequence). The CDR3 sequence: CATSRDLGETYEQYF. For the CDR3, the DNA is TGTGCCACCAGCAGAGATCTGGGGGAGACTTACGAGCAGTACTTC.

The chain has TRBV12-5 and TRBJ2-7; D gene ambiguous. Trimming removed 0 bases at V and 1 base at J, with 13 bases between. Germline V gives CDR1 LGHNT, CDR2 FRNRAP. This CDR3 has 16 amino acids. The CDR3 here is CASGLVAGVGSYEQYF. CDR3 coding DNA: TGTGCTAGTGGTTTGGTAGCAGGCGTCGGTTCCTACGAGCAGTACTTC.

The chain couples TRBV6-5 to TRBJ2-7; D is unclear. Germline CDR1 MNHEY, CDR2 SVGAGI. Trimming shortened V by 6 bases and J by 1 base, and 4 bases separated the two germline ends. The CDR3 length is 11 residues. In DNA form, the CDR3 reads TGTGCCAGCAGGACATCCTACGAGCAGTACTTC. Translated, it gives CASRTSYEQYF.

The sample holds a few counts of this clone. The rearrangement uses TRBV11-2 and TRBJ1-2; perhaps TRBD1 as D (6 bases). The CDR3 has 15 amino acids. V shed 3 bases and J shed 3 bases, with 14 bases lying between them. Per the germline V gene, CDR1 is SGHAT and CDR2 is FQNNGV. The CDR3 here is CASSFPQGPDYGYTF. The DNA of the CDR3 is TGTGCCAGCAGCTTTCCCCAGGGGCCGGACTATGGCTACACCTTC.

Notes on this clone: Other DNA sequences in this specimen translate into the identical CDR3. V usage is TRBV10-1 and J usage is TRBJ1-1; the D is unclear. The germline gives CDR1 WNHNN, CDR2 SYGVQD (reference sequence). The CDR3 spans 12 residues. Trimming stripped 3 bases from V and 1 base from J, with 3 bases between. CDR3 amino acids: CASSDPNTEAFF. In DNA, the CDR3 is TGCGCCAGCAGTGACCCGAACACTGAAGCTTTCTTT.

The V and J genes are TRBV5-4 and TRBJ2-7, with D perhaps matching TRBD1 or TRBD2 (7 bases each). Germline loops: CDR1 SGHNT, CDR2 YYREEE (reference sequence). Trimming took 3 bases from V and 0 from J, leaving 19 bases between them. The CDR3 sequence is 17 residues long. CDR3 coding DNA: TGTGCCAGCAGCTCAGGGGGAGGGTGGTACAGCTCCTACGAGCAGTACTTC. This translates into CASSSGGGWYSSYEQYF.

DNA for the CDR3: TGTGCCAGCAGCTTAGGATGGGACTCCCAAGAGACCCAGTACTTC. It encodes CASSLGWDSQETQYF. V gene TRBV11-3 combines with J gene TRBJ2-5, with TRBD2 as a possible D gene (6 bases). Germline lookup yields CDR1 SGHNT and CDR2 YENEEA. V gave up 1 base and J gave up 1 base, with 10 bases separating them. CDR3 length: 15 residues.

This chain joins TRBV10-3 and TRBJ2-2, with 11 bases matching TRBD2. The CDR3 sequence is 17 residues long. The trim removed 0 bases at V and 5 bases at J, leaving 5 bases unmatched. Per germline, CDR1 ENHRY and CDR2 SYGVKD. The CDR3 DNA reads TGTGCCATCAGTGAGTCCGCGACTAGCGGGAAAACCGGGGAGCTGTTTTTT. Residues: CAISESATSGKTGELFF.

The chain couples TRBV15 to TRBJ1-6; possible D gene TRBD1, 5 bases. V lost 5 bases and J 9 bases, leaving 26 bases between the germline ends. Looked up from germline, CDR1 is LNHNV and CDR2 is YYDKDF (reference sequence). The length of the CDR3 is 18 residues. CDR3 in amino acids: CATSGGEFYGALSSPLHF. DNA for the CDR3: TGTGCCACCAGCGGAGGCGAGTTCTACGGGGCATTAAGTTCACCCCTCCACTTT. The variable domain in full, with the rest retrieved from reference TRBV15 and TRBJ1-6, is DAMVIQNPRYQVTQFGKPVTLSCSQTLNHNVMYWYQQKSSQAPKLLFHYYDKDFNNEADTPDNFQSRRPNTSFCFLDIRSPGLGDTAMYLCATSGGEFYGALSSPLHFGNGTRLTVT.